A selection of T cell receptor beta chains follows, all from one sample in a study of blood T cells in healthy people across ages. TCRdb reprocessed the 5' RACE reads via MiXCR and lists one record per CDR3 protein. This table holds approximately 800,000 distinct CDR3 sequences, around 25% found once. These data were also reused for a study on T cells of mothers and their children.

The sequenced material came from blood. All receptors derive from a boy aged 5 to 17 in good health. CDR3s include the opening cysteine and the closing phenylalanine or tryptophan. Fields, in order: J gene, clone size, V gene, D gene, CDR3 DNA, CDR3 protein. A D gene is named only where the DNA matches it firmly. The size of a clone is reported for some rows only, either as once, few or many, or as a class for expanded clones.

>TRBJ1-1|-|TRBV6-5|TRBD1
TGTGCCAGCAGACCTAAAACAGGGGGGACTGAAGCTTTCTTT
CASRPKTGGTEAFF
>TRBJ2-5|-|TRBV6-5|-
TGTGCCAGCAGCAGACTAGTACCAGGGCGGGAGACCCAGTACTTC
CASSRLVPGRETQYF
>TRBJ2-5|many|TRBV4-3|-
TGCGCCAGCAGCCAAGACCCGGGAGAGACCCAGTACTTC
CASSQDPGETQYF
>TRBJ2-1|-|TRBV5-1|-
TGCGCCAGCAGCTCGTCCGGCGGGGTCTACAATGAGCAGTTCTTC
CASSSSGGVYNEQFF
>TRBJ1-2|few|TRBV4-3|TRBD1
TGCGCCAGCAGCCCAGATTTGGGGGACAGAATATTTGGCTACACCTTC
CASSPDLGDRIFGYTF
>TRBJ2-1|-|TRBV19|-
TGTGCCAGTAGTCCTGTGCTGAACAATGAGCAGTTCTTC
CASSPVLNNEQFF
>TRBJ2-1|-|TRBV20-1|-
TGCAGTGCTAGCCGGACACTTAACGATGAGCAGTTCTTC
CSASRTLNDEQFF
>TRBJ1-4|-|TRBV9|-
TGTGCCAGCAGCCTGGATTGGGGGGGAGATAGTGAAAAACTGTTTTTT
CASSLDWGGDSEKLFF
>TRBJ2-3|many|TRBV3-1|-
TGTGCCAGCAGCCAAGCCATCAGCCCAGATACGCAGTATTTT
CASSQAISPDTQYF
>TRBJ2-1|-|TRBV6-5|-
TGTGCCAGCAAATTAACAGACAACTACAATGAGCAGTTCTTC
CASKLTDNYNEQFF
>TRBJ1-1|many|TRBV25-1|-
TGTGCCAGCCTAGGGGGGCTAGAGGCTGAAGCTTTCTTT
CASLGGLEAEAFF
>TRBJ2-7|few|TRBV15|TRBD2
TGTGCCACCAGCAGAGATAGTCAGCGGGGGGACTACGAGCAGTACTTC
CATSRDSQRGDYEQYF
>TRBJ2-5|once|TRBV12-3/TRBV12-4|-
TGTGCCAGCAGTCCCAATGAAGCCGCGGGGACCCAGTACTTC
CASSPNEAAGTQYF
>TRBJ2-7|-|TRBV9|TRBD2
TGTGCCAGCAGCGTAGGAGGACTAGCGGGAGCCTACGAGCAGTACTTC
CASSVGGLAGAYEQYF
>TRBJ2-5|few|TRBV6-5|-
TGTGCCAGCAGTTACTCGTGGCAGGGTAGTGTGACCCAGTACTTC
CASSYSWQGSVTQYF
>TRBJ2-5|-|TRBV28|-
TGTCCACTTAATAGGGCCCTTACGCCGCAGACCCAGTACTTC
CPLNRALTPQTQYF
>TRBJ1-5|-|TRBV20-1|-
TGCAGTGCTAGAGGAAGGAGGGAGGGTTATCAGCCCCAGCATTTT
CSARGRREGYQPQHF
>TRBJ2-3|-|TRBV4-3|TRBD2
TGCGCCAGCAGCCAAGATGGGCTAGCGGCCACAGATACGCAGTATTTT
CASSQDGLAATDTQYF
>TRBJ1-2|few|TRBV11-1|-
TGTGCCAGCACCGACAGGAAGGAGAGTTATGGCTACACCTTC
CASTDRKESYGYTF
>TRBJ2-1|few|TRBV7-9|TRBD2
TGTGCCAGCAGCCACGCTAGCGGGGCGTACAATGAGCAGTTCTTC
CASSHASGAYNEQFF
>TRBJ1-2|-|TRBV9|-
TGTGCCAGCAGCGGGAGGAATGGCTACACCTTC
CASSGRNGYTF
>TRBJ2-3|-|TRBV20-1|-
TGCAGTGCTAGTGTAGTAGCACCCGATACGCAGTATTTT
CSASVVAPDTQYF
>TRBJ2-5|-|TRBV29-1|-
TGCAGCGTTGACCAGGGGGGTTTCGGAGAGACCCAGTACTTC
CSVDQGGFGETQYF
>TRBJ2-5|many|TRBV7-9|-
TGTGCCAGCAGCTTAGAGGGGGGCACGGGAGAGACCCAGTACTTC
CASSLEGGTGETQYF
>TRBJ1-5|-|TRBV27|-
TGTGCCAGCAGTTTAAGAGGGATCAATCAGCCCCAGCATTTT
CASSLRGINQPQHF
>TRBJ2-1|few|TRBV7-2|TRBD2
TGTGCCAGCAGCTTAGGGGCGGGAGATTTTGCGCAGTTCTTC
CASSLGAGDFAQFF
>TRBJ2-3|-|TRBV6-1|-
TGTGCCAGCAGTGAAGCGGACAACACAGATACGCAGTATTTT
CASSEADNTDTQYF
>TRBJ2-5|-|TRBV4-1|-
TGCGCCAGCAGCCAAGCGGACGCGGTGATCGAGACCCAGTACTTC
CASSQADAVIETQYF
>TRBJ2-7|few|TRBV29-1|TRBD1
TGCAACGTTGAAAGACAGGGGGCTTACGAGCAGTACTTC
CNVERQGAYEQYF
>TRBJ1-2|few|TRBV12-3/TRBV12-4|-
TGTGCCAGCAGGACGGGGAATAGGGGCTACACCTTC
CASRTGNRGYTF
>TRBJ1-6|-|TRBV7-8|-
TGTGCCAGCAGCTTAGCGCTGGCAGGGAGCTCCTATAATTCACCCCTCCACTTT
CASSLALAGSSYNSPLHF
>TRBJ2-5|-|TRBV5-1|-
TGCGCCAGCAGCCACGGGACGGTTCTGGGAGAGACCCAGTACTTC
CASSHGTVLGETQYF
>TRBJ2-3|many|TRBV4-3|TRBD1
TGCGCCAGCAGCCAAGGTTATAAACAGGGGGGTACAGATACGCAGTATTTT
CASSQGYKQGGTDTQYF
>TRBJ1-6|few|TRBV6-6|TRBD1
TGTGCCAGCAGTGATCGGGACAGTAGCAATTCACCCCTCCACTTT
CASSDRDSSNSPLHF
>TRBJ2-3|-|TRBV7-8|-
TGTGCCAGCAGCTTCCGGGACCACACAGATACGCAGTATTTT
CASSFRDHTDTQYF
>TRBJ2-1|-|TRBV7-3|TRBD2
TGTGCCAGCAGTACCCTAGCGGGGGGACGAAATGAGCAGTTCTTC
CASSTLAGGRNEQFF
>TRBJ1-4|few|TRBV7-2|-
TGTGCCAGCAGCTTAGCAGGGTTGGGAGGAGGTCATGAAAAACTGTTTTTT
CASSLAGLGGGHEKLFF
>TRBJ2-5|many|TRBV7-9|-
TGTGCCAGCAGCCCCCCTGGGGTCGGGACCCAGTACTTC
CASSPPGVGTQYF
>TRBJ2-7|-|TRBV3-1|TRBD2
TGTGCCAGCAGCCAAGTGGGACTAGGACACTACGAGCAGTACTTC
CASSQVGLGHYEQYF
>TRBJ2-1|-|TRBV20-1|-
TGCAGTGCGCAGCGGGCCAGCTCCTACAATGAGCAGTTCTTC
CSAQRASSYNEQFF